This passage covers 4 T cell receptor beta chains from one sample sequenced in a study of technical replicates of blood from several donors (TCRdb year 2017). The receptor library was made with the immunoSEQ multiplex PCR assay. The clones in this table, taken by TCRdb from immuneACCESS, are in-frame only. Not every clone is retained; where verified, under half of the shortfall comes from an unresolved V gene, and the cause of the rest is unknown. A total of 75,000 to 100,000 clones appear in this sample, around 94% of them only once. Roughly 0.25% of the sample lies in the top ten. Sequenced input: T cells isolated from PBMCs. Source of these receptors: a human donor in good health.

This clone was counted a few times. The chain has TRBV21-1 and TRBJ1-5; TRBD1 was called by the table and not checked on the DNA. TRBV21-1 corresponds to a pseudogene. The CDR3 loop spans 11 amino acids. Written as DNA, the CDR3 is TGCAGGACAGGGGAGAATCAGCCCCAGCATTTT. This codes for CRTGENQPQHF.

The genes are TRBV10-1 and TRBJ2-7; 7 bases map to TRBD1. V shed 6 bases, J shed 1 base, and the junction held 6 bases outside the gene matches. Germline V CDR1 and CDR2: WNHNN, SYGVQD (reference sequence). This CDR3 is 14 amino acids long. In DNA, the CDR3 is TGCGCCAGCAGCCGGGACAGCCAATCCTACGAGCAGTACTTC. Amino acid sequence: CASSRDSQSYEQYF.

The V gene is TRBV6-6, the J gene TRBJ2-7, with a tentative D call TRBD1 (5 bases). V lost 4 bases, J lost 5 bases, and 9 bases lay in between. CDR1 and CDR2 (germline): MNHNY, SVGAGI (reference sequence). CDR3 length: 12 residues. CDR3 protein: CASSSQGHEQYF. CDR3 DNA sequence: TGTGCCAGCAGTTCTCAGGGTCACGAGCAGTACTTC.

The V call is TRBV4-2, the J call TRBJ1-6; a weak D match, TRBD1 (5 bases). V was trimmed by 4 bases and J by 9 bases, leaving 10 bases between them. This CDR3 spans 13 amino acids. Germline assignment: CDR1 LGHNA and CDR2 YNFKEQ. The CDR3 sequence: CASSRGDLSPLHF. CDR3 sequence (DNA): TGTGCCAGCAGCCGGGGGGACCTTTCACCCCTCCACTTT.